Below, 28 T cell receptor beta chains from the same sample are listed, as sequenced in a study of blood T cell repertoires in COVID-19. Clones were sequenced by immunoSEQ multiplex PCR, and TCRdb holds only the in-frame ones, with some missing. The sample has 200,000 to 250,000 clones; 70% to 90% are singletons. The sequenced sample consisted of peripheral blood. These receptors were taken from a man in his 60s with acute or convalescent COVID-19.

This clone has at least ten counts. The chain employs TRBV7-3 and TRBJ2-7; no clear D gene. V lost 0 bases and J lost 6, with 15 bases in between. Germline CDR1 is SGHTA and CDR2 is FQGTGA. The CDR3 is 15 amino acids. CDR3 region: CASSLTRLTSGEQYF. CDR3 nucleotide sequence: TGTGCCAGCAGCTTAACGCGACTCACTTCGGGCGAGCAGTACTTC.

This clone was detected only a few times. The chain recombines TRBV4-3 with TRBJ2-3, with no clear D. Germline CDR1 reads LGHNA; CDR2 reads YSLEER. This CDR3 spans 15 amino acids. Trimming took 2 bases from V and 2 from J, leaving 11 bases between them. CDR3: CASSQSRSNTDTQYF. CDR3 nucleotides: TGCGCCAGCAGCCAATCCCGCTCTAACACAGATACGCAGTATTTT.

This chain links TRBV30 with TRBJ2-7; D is ambiguous. Germline CDR1 reads GTSNPN; CDR2 reads SVGIG (reference sequence). This CDR3 comprises 12 residues. V shed 2 bases and J shed 4 bases, with 9 bases lying between them. The CDR3 loop reads CAWSSVYYEQYF. In DNA, the CDR3 is TGTGCCTGGAGTTCCGTCTATTACGAGCAGTACTTC.

This chain joins TRBV7-8 and TRBJ1-2; TRBD1 matches 8 bases. The V and J ends lost 5 bases and 4 bases, in that order; junction bases with no gene match: 9. The CDR3 is 15 amino acids. Germline V gene sequence: CDR1 SGHVS, CDR2 FQNEAQ. The CDR3 loop reads CASSPDDRGLYGYTF. The DNA for the CDR3 is TGTGCCAGCAGCCCGGATGACAGGGGACTCTATGGCTACACCTTC.

At least ten counts were recorded for this clone. The rearrangement joins TRBV29-1 to TRBJ2-7; 10 nucleotides align to TRBD2. V was clipped by 8 bases and J by 5 bases; unmatched bases: 6. Looked up from germline, CDR1 is SQVTM and CDR2 is ANQGSEA. The CDR3 length is 12 residues. The CDR3 region has the DNA TGCAGCACCTTAGCGGGAGGTAACGAGCAGTACTTC. It codes for CSTLAGGNEQYF.

This clone has only one observation. The chain has TRBV10-3 and TRBJ2-7, with D possibly being TRBD1 (7 bases). The CDR3 contains 16 residues. Germline V CDR1 and CDR2: ENHRY, SYGVKD. The germline V and J ends were trimmed by 3 bases and 6 bases, with 21 bases remaining between them. The CDR3 is CAISEISTQGTREQYF. CDR3 DNA: TGTGCCATCAGTGAAATAAGTACACAGGGGACTCGCGAGCAGTACTTC.

This clone was detected once. The chain combines TRBV11-2 with TRBJ1-5, with D perhaps TRBD1 (6 bases). V lost 1 base and J 7 bases, leaving 8 bases between the germline ends. This CDR3 comprises 13 residues. Germline CDR1 is SGHAT and CDR2 is FQNNGV. CDR3 DNA: TGTGCCAGCAGCTTAGCCCAGGGGCAGCCCCAGCATTTT. It is translated as CASSLAQGQPQHF.

This clone occurred once. The chain couples TRBV5-6 to TRBJ2-3; D may be TRBD2 (6 bases). CDR3 size: 16 residues. Germline V gives CDR1 SGHDT, CDR2 YYEEEE. V lost 5 bases to trimming and J lost 5 bases, with 21 bases between them. CDR3 loop: CASSYPHGGVQDTQYF. The CDR3 DNA reads TGTGCCAGCAGTTATCCACACGGGGGAGTGCAAGATACGCAGTATTTT.

This clone has only one observation. J is TRBJ1-1 and V is TRBV11-3; 11 positions match TRBD1. Germline CDR1 is SGHNT and CDR2 is YENEEA. The CDR3 extends over 15 amino acids. Trimming cost V 5 bases and J 5 bases; bases outside gene matches: 7. In nucleotides, the CDR3 is TGTGCCAGCAGCCCTCGGACAGGGGGCTTAACTGAAGCTTTCTTT. Protein sequence: CASSPRTGGLTEAFF.

The chain links TRBV24-1 to TRBJ2-3, with 11 bases lining up with TRBD2. The V gene end was trimmed by 3 bases and the J gene end by 7 bases; junction bases not matched to a gene: 5. The CDR3 has 15 residues. The germline V gene has CDR1 KGHDR and CDR2 SFDVKD. CDR3 sequence: CATSDLLAGEHTQYF. The CDR3 DNA reads TGTGCCACCAGTGATCTACTAGCGGGAGAACATACGCAGTATTTT.

The chain is built from TRBV7-9 and TRBJ2-1; TRBD2 matches at 13 bases. The CDR3 contains 19 residues. Looked up from germline, CDR1 is SEHNR and CDR2 is FQNEAQ (reference sequence). V shed 6 bases and J 1 base; nucleotides not matched to a gene: 12. CDR3 DNA sequence: TGTGCCAGCAGACCGACAAAAGGACTAGCGGGAGCATCCTACAATGAGCAGTTCTTC. It specifies CASRPTKGLAGASYNEQFF.

This clone was detected a few times. The J gene is TRBJ2-5, the V gene TRBV5-1; 8 bases are shared with TRBD1. The V segment lost 3 bases and the J segment 5 bases; nucleotides outside the gene matches: 6. Per the germline V gene, CDR1 is SGHRS and CDR2 is YFSETQ. The CDR3 is 14 amino acids. The DNA for the CDR3 is TGCGCCAGCAGCTCGACAGGGGCTGGCGAGACCCAGTACTTC. It yields the protein CASSSTGAGETQYF.

The chain is built from TRBV28 and TRBJ1-4, with 11 bases identical to TRBD1. Germline CDR1 reads MDHEN; CDR2 reads SYDVKM. Trimming cost V 8 bases and J 2 bases; bases outside gene matches: 10. This CDR3 spans 17 amino acids. The CDR3 sequence: CASGDRGFSLTNEKLFF. The CDR3 DNA sequence: TGTGCCAGCGGGGACAGGGGGTTTTCTCTGACTAATGAAAAACTGTTTTTT.

This chain links TRBV5-5 with TRBJ2-5, with D possibly TRBD2 on 5 matching bases. V lost 2 bases to trimming and J lost 5 bases, with 7 bases between them. CDR3 length equals 12 residues. Germline V gene lookup returns CDR1 SGHKS and CDR2 YYEKEE (reference sequence). CDR3 protein: CASSLLGETQYF. CDR3 in DNA: TGTGCCAGCAGCTTACTAGGCGAGACCCAGTACTTC.

This chain links TRBV18 with TRBJ2-6, with D perhaps TRBD2 (5 bases). The CDR3 is made up of 16 amino acids. V shed 0 bases and J shed 2 bases, with 8 bases lying between them. Germline CDR1 reads KGHSH; CDR2 reads LQKENI. The CDR3 protein is CASSPPVRAGANVLTF. In DNA, the CDR3 is TGTGCCAGCTCACCACCGGTGAGGGCTGGGGCCAACGTCCTGACTTTC. Full variable domain (rest looked up from reference TRBV18 and TRBJ2-6): NAGVMQNPRHLVRRRGQEARLRCSPMKGHSHVYWYRQLPEEGLKFMVYLQKENIIDESGMPKERFSAEFPKEGPSILRIQQVVRGDSAAYFCASSPPVRAGANVLTFGAGSRLTVL.

The chain uses TRBV2 and TRBJ2-1; 8 nucleotides agree with TRBD2. The CDR3 contains 11 residues. Trimming at V came to 8 bases and at J to 7 bases, leaving 1 base not matched to a gene. Germline CDR1 and CDR2: SNHLY and FYNNEI. CDR3 amino acids: CASGTRNEQFF. CDR3 nucleotides: TGTGCCAGCGGGACTAGGAATGAGCAGTTCTTC.

The chain combines TRBV18 with TRBJ2-1; 14 positions match TRBD2. V shed 3 bases, J shed 4 bases, and the junction held 2 bases outside the gene matches. There are 16 residues in the CDR3. Germline V gene lookup returns CDR1 KGHSH and CDR2 LQKENI. CDR3 protein: CASSPGTSGGYNEQFF. DNA of the CDR3: TGTGCCAGCTCACCGGGGACTAGCGGGGGTTACAATGAGCAGTTCTTC.

The chain employs TRBV30 and TRBJ2-5, with D maybe TRBD2 (6 bases). V was trimmed by 7 bases and J by 2 bases, leaving 20 bases between them. Germline values: CDR1 GTSNPN, CDR2 SVGIG (reference sequence). This CDR3 is built from 15 residues. For the CDR3, the DNA is TGTGCCTCTCGGCGGCGTGATAGCGGTCAAGAGACCCAGTACTTC. It yields the protein CASRRRDSGQETQYF.

The chain links TRBV4-1 to TRBJ2-7, with D maybe TRBD1 (5 bases). The CDR3 covers 16 residues. V was shortened by 0 bases and J by 2 bases, with 14 bases between the two germline ends. The V gene's germline CDR1 is MGHRA and CDR2 YSYEKL. The CDR3, as DNA: TGCGCCAGCAGCCAAGATGGCAGGGCTGGGACCTACGAGCAGTACTTC. It is translated as CASSQDGRAGTYEQYF.

This chain connects TRBV30 to TRBJ1-6, with D perhaps TRBD1 (5 bases). From germline, CDR1 is GTSNPN and CDR2 SVGIG (reference sequence). The V gene lost 0 bases and the J gene lost 7 bases, with 7 bases spanning the gap. The CDR3 consists of 13 residues. This CDR3 reads CAWSVQGNSPLHF. CDR3 nucleotide sequence: TGTGCCTGGAGTGTCCAGGGAAATTCACCCCTCCACTTT.

The chain uses TRBV3-1 (or the pseudogene TRBV3-2) and TRBJ1-3; no reliable D call. This CDR3 region has 16 residues. The germline V and J ends were trimmed by 4 bases and 1 base, with 14 bases remaining between them. The germline gives CDR1 LGHDT, CDR2 YNNKEL (reference sequence). The CDR3 region is CASSPLTERSGNTIYF. The CDR3 DNA follows: TGTGCCAGCAGCCCCCTGACGGAGAGGTCTGGAAACACCATATATTTT.

The V call is TRBV10-3, the J call TRBJ1-1; 12 nucleotides agree with TRBD1. Germline CDR1 and CDR2: ENHRY and SYGVKD. V lost 4 bases, J lost 1 base, and 4 bases stayed unmatched. CDR3 length: 16 residues. The CDR3 DNA reads TGTGCCATCAGTGGGGACAGGGGGCGGCGGAACACTGAAGCTTTCTTT. It specifies CAISGDRGRRNTEAFF.

V is TRBV5-1 and J is TRBJ1-2; D ambiguous. Germline-derived CDR1 and CDR2 are SGHRS and YFSETQ. The CDR3 covers 14 residues. The V gene lost 0 bases and the J gene lost 4 bases, with 10 bases spanning the gap. This CDR3 is CASSLGAAPYGYTF. DNA for the CDR3: TGCGCCAGCAGCTTGGGCGCAGCGCCCTATGGCTACACCTTC.

This chain links TRBV19 with TRBJ1-1; perhaps TRBD1 as D (6 bases). CDR3 size: 17 residues. V was trimmed by 0 bases and J by 5 bases, leaving 19 bases between them. Germline loops: CDR1 LNHDA, CDR2 SQIVND (reference sequence). The chain's CDR3 is CASSIDLQGGVGTEAFF. The DNA for the CDR3 is TGTGCCAGTAGTATAGACCTACAAGGGGGTGTTGGAACTGAAGCTTTCTTT.

The J gene is TRBJ1-2, the V gene TRBV20-1; unclear D gene. The germline CDR1 and CDR2 sequences are DFQATT and SNEGSKA (reference sequence). CDR3 size: 10 residues. Trimming removed 5 bases at V and 7 bases at J, with 8 bases between. CDR3 sequence reads: CSAPLGGYTF. CDR3 bases: TGCAGTGCTCCCCTCGGTGGCTACACCTTC.

V and J are TRBV28 and TRBJ2-2; 10 bases match TRBD1. CDR1 and CDR2 from the germline V gene are MDHEN and SYDVKM. This CDR3 has 15 amino acids. Trimming at V came to 7 bases and at J to 5 bases, leaving 7 bases not matched to a gene. CDR3 coding DNA: TGTGCCAGCAACGGGCGGGACAGGGGTACCGGGGAGCTGTTTTTT. It specifies CASNGRDRGTGELFF.

The chain joins TRBV15 to TRBJ2-7; D call uncertain. The V gene lost 5 bases and the J gene lost 3 bases, with 17 bases spanning the gap. In germline, CDR1 is LNHNV, CDR2 YYDKDF (reference sequence). CDR3 size: 15 residues. The CDR3 here is CATSPQPGRHYEQYF. CDR3 in DNA: TGTGCCACCAGCCCTCAACCCGGCAGACACTACGAGCAGTACTTC.

This chain joins TRBV29-1 and TRBJ1-4; D gene uncertain. Looked up from germline, CDR1 is SQVTM and CDR2 is ANQGSEA. The CDR3 sequence is 15 residues long. V dropped 4 bases and J dropped 3 bases, with 15 bases sitting between them. The CDR3 DNA sequence: TGCAGCGTTGCCGGGGAGCGCCCCCCTAATGAAAAACTGTTTTTT. This translates into CSVAGERPPNEKLFF.